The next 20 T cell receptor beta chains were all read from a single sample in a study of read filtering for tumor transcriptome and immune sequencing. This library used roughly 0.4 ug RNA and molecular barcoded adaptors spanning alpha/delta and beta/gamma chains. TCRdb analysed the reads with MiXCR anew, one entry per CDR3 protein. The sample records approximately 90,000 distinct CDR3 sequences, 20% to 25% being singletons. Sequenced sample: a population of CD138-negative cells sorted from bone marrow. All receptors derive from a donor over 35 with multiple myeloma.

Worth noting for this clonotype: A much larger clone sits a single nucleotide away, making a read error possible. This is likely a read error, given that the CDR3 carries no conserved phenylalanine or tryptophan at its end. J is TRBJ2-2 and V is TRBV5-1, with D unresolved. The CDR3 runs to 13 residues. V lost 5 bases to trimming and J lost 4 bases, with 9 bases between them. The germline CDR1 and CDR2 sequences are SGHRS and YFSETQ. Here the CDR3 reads CASSLVLTGELFL. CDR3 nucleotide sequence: TGCGCCAGCAGTTTAGTCCTCACCGGGGAGCTGTTTCTT.

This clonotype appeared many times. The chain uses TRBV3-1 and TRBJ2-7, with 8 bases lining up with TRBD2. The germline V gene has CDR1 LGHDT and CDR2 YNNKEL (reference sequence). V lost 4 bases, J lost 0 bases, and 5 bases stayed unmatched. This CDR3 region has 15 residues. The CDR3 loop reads CASSLAGLASYEQYF. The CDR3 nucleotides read TGTGCCAGCAGCCTAGCGGGACTCGCCTCCTACGAGCAGTACTTC.

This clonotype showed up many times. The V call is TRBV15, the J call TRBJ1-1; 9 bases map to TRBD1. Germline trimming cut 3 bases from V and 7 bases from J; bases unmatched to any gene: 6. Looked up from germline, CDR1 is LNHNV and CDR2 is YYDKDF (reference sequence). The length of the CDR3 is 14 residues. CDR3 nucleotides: TGTGCCACCAGCAGTCTCCAGGGACAGGGTGAAGCTTTCTTT. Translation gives CATSSLQGQGEAFF.

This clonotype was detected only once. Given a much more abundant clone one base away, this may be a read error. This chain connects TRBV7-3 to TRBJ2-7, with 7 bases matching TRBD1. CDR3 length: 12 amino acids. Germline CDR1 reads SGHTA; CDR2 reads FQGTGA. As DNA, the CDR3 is TGTGCCAGCAGCTTAACAGGGGGCGAGCGGTACTTC. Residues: CASSLTGGERYF.

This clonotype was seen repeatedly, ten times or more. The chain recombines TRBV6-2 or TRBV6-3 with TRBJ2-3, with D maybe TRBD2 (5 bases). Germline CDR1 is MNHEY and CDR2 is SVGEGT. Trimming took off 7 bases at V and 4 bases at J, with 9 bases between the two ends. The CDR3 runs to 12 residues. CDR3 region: CASKTIADTQYF. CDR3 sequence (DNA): TGTGCCAGCAAGACTATTGCAGATACGCAGTATTTT.

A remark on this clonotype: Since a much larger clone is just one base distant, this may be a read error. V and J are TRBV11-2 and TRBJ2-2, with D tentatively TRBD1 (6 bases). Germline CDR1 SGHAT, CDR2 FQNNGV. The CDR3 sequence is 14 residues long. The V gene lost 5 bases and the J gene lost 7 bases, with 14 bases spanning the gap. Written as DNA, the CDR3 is TGTGCCAGCAGCCCCCAAGCAGGGGACGGGGAGCTGTTTTTT. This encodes CASSPQAGDGELFF.

The CDR3 loop is CASSLIGTGTLNGYTF. CDR3 nucleotide sequence: TGTGCCAGCAGCTTAATTGGGACAGGGACCCTTAATGGCTACACCTTC. The chain combines TRBV7-2 with TRBJ1-2, with 9 bases aligning to TRBD1. The germline gives CDR1 SGHTA, CDR2 FQGNSA. With V trimmed by 2 bases and J by 6 bases, 10 bases remained unmatched. CDR3 length equals 16 residues.

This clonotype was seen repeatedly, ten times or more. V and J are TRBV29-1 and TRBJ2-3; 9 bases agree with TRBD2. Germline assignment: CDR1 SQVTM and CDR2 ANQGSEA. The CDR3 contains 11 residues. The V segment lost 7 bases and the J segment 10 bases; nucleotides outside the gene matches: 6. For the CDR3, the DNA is TGCAGCGCCGGGCCTAGCGGGGCGCAGTATTTT. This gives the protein CSAGPSGAQYF.

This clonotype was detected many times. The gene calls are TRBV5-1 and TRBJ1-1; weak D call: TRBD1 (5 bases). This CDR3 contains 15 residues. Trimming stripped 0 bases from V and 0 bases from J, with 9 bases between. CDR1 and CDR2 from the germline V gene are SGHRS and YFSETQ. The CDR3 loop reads CASSLEGVVNTEAFF. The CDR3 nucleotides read TGCGCCAGCAGCTTGGAAGGGGTCGTGAACACTGAAGCTTTCTTT. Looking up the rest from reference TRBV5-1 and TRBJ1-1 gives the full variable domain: KAGVTQTPRYLIKTRGQQVTLSCSPISGHRSVSWYQQTPGQGLQFLFEYFSETQRNKGNFPGRFSGRQFSNSRSEMNVSTLELGDSALYLCASSLEGVVNTEAFFGQGTRLTVV.

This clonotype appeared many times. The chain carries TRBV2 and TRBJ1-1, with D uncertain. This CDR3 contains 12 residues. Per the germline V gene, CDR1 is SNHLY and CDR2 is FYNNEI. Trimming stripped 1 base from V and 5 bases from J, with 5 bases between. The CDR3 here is CASSEGKTEAFF. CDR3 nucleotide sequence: TGTGCCAGCAGTGAAGGCAAAACTGAAGCTTTCTTT.

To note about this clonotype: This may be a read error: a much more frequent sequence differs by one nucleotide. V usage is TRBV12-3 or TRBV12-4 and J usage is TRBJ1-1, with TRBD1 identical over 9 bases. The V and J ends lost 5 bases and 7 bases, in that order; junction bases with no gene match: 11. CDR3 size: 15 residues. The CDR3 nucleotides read TGTGCCAGCAGTCCCAGTGGACAGGGGCCCATTGAAGCTTTCTTT. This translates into CASSPSGQGPIEAFF.

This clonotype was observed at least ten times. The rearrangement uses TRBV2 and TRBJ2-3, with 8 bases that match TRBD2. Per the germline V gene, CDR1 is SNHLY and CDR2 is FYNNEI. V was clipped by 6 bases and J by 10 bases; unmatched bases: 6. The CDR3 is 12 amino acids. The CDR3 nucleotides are TGTGCCAGCAGACCGGGGGGGGTGGCGCAGTATTTT. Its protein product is CASRPGGVAQYF.

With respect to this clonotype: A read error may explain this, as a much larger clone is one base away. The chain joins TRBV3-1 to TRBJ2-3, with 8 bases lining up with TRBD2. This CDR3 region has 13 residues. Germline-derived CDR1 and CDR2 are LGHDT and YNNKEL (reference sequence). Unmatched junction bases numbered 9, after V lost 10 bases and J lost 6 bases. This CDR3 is CAISYGLADTQYF. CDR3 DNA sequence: TGTGCCATCAGTTACGGACTAGCCGATACGCAGTATTTT.

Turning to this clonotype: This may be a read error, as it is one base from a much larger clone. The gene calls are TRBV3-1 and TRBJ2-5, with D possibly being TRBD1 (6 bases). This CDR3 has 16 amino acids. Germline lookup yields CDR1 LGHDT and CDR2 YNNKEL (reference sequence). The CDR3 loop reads CASCQDHHIRGETQYF. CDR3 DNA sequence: TGTGCCAGCTGCCAAGACCACCACATAAGGGGGGAGACCCAGTACTTC.

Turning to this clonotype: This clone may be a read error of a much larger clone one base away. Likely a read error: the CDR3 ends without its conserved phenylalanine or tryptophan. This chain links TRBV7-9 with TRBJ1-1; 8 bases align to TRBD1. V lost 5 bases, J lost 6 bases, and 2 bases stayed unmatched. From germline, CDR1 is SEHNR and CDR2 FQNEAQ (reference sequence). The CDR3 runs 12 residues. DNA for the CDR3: TGTGCCAGCAGCATGGACAGGGCTGAAGCTTTCCTT. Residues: CASSMDRAEAFL.

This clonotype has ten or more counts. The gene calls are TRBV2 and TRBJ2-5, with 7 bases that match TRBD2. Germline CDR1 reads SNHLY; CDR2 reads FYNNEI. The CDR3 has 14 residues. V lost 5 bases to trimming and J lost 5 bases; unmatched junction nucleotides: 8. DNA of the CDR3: TGTGCCAGCAGTCGCAGACTAGCTACGGAGACCCAGTACTTC. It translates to CASSRRLATETQYF.

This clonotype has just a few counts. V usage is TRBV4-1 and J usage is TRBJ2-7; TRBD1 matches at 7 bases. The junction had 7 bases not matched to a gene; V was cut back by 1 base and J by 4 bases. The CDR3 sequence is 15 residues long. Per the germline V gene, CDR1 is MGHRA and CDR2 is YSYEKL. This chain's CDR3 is CASSQGSGGRYEQYF. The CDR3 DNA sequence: TGCGCCAGCAGCCAAGGGTCAGGGGGAAGATACGAGCAGTACTTC.

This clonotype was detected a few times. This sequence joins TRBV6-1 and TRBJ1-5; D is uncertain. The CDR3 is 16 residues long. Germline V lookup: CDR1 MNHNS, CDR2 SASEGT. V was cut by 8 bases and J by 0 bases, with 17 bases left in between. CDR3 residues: CASCCRMIYSNQPQHF. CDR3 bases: TGTGCCAGCTGTTGCCGAATGATCTATAGCAATCAGCCCCAGCATTTT.

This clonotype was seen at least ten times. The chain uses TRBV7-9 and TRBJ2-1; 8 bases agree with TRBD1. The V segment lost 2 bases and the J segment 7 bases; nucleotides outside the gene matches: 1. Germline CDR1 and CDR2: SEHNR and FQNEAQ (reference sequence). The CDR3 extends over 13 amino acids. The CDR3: CASSLYRGNEQFF. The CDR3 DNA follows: TGTGCCAGCAGCTTATACAGGGGGAATGAGCAGTTCTTC.

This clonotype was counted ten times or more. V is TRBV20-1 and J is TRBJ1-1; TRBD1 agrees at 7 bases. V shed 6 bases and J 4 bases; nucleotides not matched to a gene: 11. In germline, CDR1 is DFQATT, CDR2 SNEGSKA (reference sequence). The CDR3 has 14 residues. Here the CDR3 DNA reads TGCAGTGCCACGCCCCCGGACAGGTCCACTGAAGCTTTCTTT. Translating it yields CSATPPDRSTEAFF.